This TCR beta chain emerged from a study of blood T cells in healthy people across ages. The sample providers were healthy Caucasian people from Russia, aged roughly 6 to 95. Isolation per sample recovered at least 7 million PBMCs. A second 7 to 11 cycle PCR used barcoded and J-beta primers. The template-switch adaptor was a 5' adaptor with 12 random nucleotides. It tagged each cDNA molecule. TCRdb reprocessed the 5' RACE reads with MiXCR, giving one entry per CDR3 protein. The sample has roughly 900,000 distinct CDR3 sequences, 29% seen once. This clonotype was recorded many times. Trimming shortened V by 5 bases and J by 2 bases, and 13 bases separated the two germline ends. In germline, CDR1 is DFQATT, CDR2 SNEGSKA (reference sequence). The CDR3 consists of 15 residues.

This receptor was taken from a woman of 80 years or more in good health. What was sequenced was blood. The rearrangement joins TRBV20-1 to TRBJ2-6, with D unclear. DNA for the CDR3: TGCAGTGCTCGCTCGAGTCTAACTGGGGCCAACGTCCTGACTTTC. It codes for CSARSSLTGANVLTF.